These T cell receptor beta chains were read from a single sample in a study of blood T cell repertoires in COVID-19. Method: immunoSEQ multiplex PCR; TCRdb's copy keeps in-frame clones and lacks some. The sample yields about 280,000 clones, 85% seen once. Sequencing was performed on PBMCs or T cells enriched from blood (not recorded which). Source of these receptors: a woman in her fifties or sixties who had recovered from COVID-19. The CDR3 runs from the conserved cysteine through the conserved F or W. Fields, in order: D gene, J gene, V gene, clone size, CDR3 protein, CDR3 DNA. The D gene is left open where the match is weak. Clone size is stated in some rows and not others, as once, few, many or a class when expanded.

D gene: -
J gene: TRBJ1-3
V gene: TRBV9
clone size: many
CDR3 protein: CASSVEEGSGNTIYF
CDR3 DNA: TGTGCCAGCAGCGTAGAGGAGGGATCTGGAAACACCATATATTTT

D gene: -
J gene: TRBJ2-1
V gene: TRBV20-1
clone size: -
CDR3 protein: CSASFLNSYNEQFF
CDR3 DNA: TGCAGTGCTAGTTTTCTTAACTCCTACAATGAGCAGTTCTTC

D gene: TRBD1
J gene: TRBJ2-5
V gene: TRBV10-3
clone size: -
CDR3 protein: CAISEDRGQETQYF
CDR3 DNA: TGTGCCATCAGTGAAGACAGGGGGCAAGAGACCCAGTACTTC

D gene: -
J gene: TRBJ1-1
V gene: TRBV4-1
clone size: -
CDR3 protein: CASSPTPTDISRAFF
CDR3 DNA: TGCGCCAGCAGCCCAACTCCGACAGACATAAGCAGGGCTTTCTTT

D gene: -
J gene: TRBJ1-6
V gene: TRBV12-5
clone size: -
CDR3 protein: CASTGPRSPLHF
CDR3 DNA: TGTGCTAGCACAGGTCCCCGTTCACCCCTCCACTTT

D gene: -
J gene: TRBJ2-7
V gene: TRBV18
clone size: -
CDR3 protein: CASSLQGPEREQYF
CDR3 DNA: TGTGCCAGCTCACTCCAGGGCCCAGAAAGGGAGCAGTACTTC

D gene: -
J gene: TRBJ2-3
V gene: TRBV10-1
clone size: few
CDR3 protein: CATGGLGTDTQYF
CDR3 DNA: TGCGCCACCGGAGGATTAGGCACAGATACGCAGTATTTT

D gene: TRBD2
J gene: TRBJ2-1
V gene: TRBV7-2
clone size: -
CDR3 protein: CASSLERTSGKQFF
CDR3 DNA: TGTGCCAGCAGCTTAGAAAGGACTAGCGGGAAGCAGTTCTTC

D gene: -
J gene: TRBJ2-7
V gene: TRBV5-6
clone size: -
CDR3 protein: CASSARRGVSYEQYF
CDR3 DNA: TGTGCCAGCAGCGCAAGGCGCGGCGTTTCCTACGAGCAGTACTTC

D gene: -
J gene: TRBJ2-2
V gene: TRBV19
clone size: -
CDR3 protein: CASNPAPGSGELFF
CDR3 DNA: TGTGCCAGTAACCCCGCCCCGGGTTCCGGGGAGCTGTTTTTT

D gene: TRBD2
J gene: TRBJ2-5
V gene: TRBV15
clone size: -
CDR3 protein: CATSRDLAGAGIGETQYF
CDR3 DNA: TGTGCCACCAGCAGAGATCTAGCGGGGGCTGGAATTGGGGAGACCCAGTACTTC

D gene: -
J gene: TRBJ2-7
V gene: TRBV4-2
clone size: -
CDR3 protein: CASSSTYEQYF
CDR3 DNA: TGTGCCAGCAGCTCCACCTACGAGCAGTACTTC

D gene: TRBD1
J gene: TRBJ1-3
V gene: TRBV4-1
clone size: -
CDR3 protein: CASSSRSTGVNVNTIYF
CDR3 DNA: TGCGCCAGCAGCTCCCGATCGACAGGGGTCAATGTTAACACCATATATTTT

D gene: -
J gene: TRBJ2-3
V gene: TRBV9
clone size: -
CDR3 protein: CASSGREPWQNTQYF
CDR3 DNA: TGTGCCAGCAGCGGCCGGGAGCCGTGGCAAAATACGCAGTATTTT

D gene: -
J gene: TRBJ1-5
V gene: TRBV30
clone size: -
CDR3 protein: CAWSVRGIQPQHF
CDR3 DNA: TGTGCCTGGAGTGTAAGAGGGATTCAGCCCCAGCATTTT

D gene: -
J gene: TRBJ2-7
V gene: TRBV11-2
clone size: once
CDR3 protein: CASSSSFYEQYF
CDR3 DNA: TGTGCCAGCAGTTCAAGCTTCTACGAGCAGTACTTC

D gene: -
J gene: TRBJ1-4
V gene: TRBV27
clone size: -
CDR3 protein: CASSPLATNEKLFF
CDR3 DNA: TGTGCCAGCAGCCCCCTTGCAACTAATGAAAAACTGTTTTTT

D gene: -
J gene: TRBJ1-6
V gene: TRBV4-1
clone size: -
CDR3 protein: CASSALTTGSYNSPLHF
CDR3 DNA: TGCGCCAGCAGCGCTCTAACGACGGGCTCCTATAATTCACCCCTCCACTTT

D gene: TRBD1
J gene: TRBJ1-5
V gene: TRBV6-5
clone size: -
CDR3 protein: CASTPRGTGDQPQHF
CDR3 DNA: TGTGCCAGCACCCCCCGAGGGACAGGGGATCAGCCCCAGCATTTT

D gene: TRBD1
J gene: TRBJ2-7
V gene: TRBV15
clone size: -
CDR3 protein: CATRNAGTAYEQYF
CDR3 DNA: TGTGCCACCAGAAACGCCGGGACAGCCTACGAGCAGTACTTC

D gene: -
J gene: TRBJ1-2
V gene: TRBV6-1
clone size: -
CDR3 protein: CASSETGEYGYTF
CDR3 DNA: TGTGCCAGCAGTGAAACGGGGGAGTATGGCTACACCTTC

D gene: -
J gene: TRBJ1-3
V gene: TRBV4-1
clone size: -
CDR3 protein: CASSPLDPGLSGNTIYF
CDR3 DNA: TGCGCCAGCAGCCCCTTAGATCCAGGGCTATCTGGAAACACCATATATTTT

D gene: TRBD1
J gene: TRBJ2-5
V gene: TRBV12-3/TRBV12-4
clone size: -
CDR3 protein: CASTGRGLETQYF
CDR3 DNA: TGTGCCAGCACGGGCAGGGGGCTTGAGACCCAGTACTTC

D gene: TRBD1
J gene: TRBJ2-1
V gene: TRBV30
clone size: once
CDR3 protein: CAWSTGVFFNEQFF
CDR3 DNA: TGTGCCTGGAGTACAGGGGTTTTTTTTAATGAGCAGTTCTTC

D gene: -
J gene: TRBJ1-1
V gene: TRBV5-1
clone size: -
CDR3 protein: CASSSGMDSRSAEAFF
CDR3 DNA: TGCGCCAGCAGCTCGGGGATGGACAGCCGTTCGGCTGAAGCTTTCTTT

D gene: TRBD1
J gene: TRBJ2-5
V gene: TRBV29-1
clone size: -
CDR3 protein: CSARGPETQYF
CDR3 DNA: TGCAGCGCCAGGGGGCCGGAGACCCAGTACTTC

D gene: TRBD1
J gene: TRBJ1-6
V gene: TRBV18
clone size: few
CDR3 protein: CASFDRVSSPLHF
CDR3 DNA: TGTGCCAGCTTCGACAGGGTTAGTTCACCCCTCCACTTT

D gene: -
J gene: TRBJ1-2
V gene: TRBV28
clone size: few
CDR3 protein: CASSSAGYMNYGYTF
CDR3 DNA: TGTGCCAGCAGTTCCGCAGGATACATGAACTATGGCTACACCTTC

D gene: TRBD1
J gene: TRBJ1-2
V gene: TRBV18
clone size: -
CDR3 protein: CASSPSTGYYGYTF
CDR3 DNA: TGTGCCAGCTCACCCTCGACAGGGTACTATGGCTACACCTTC

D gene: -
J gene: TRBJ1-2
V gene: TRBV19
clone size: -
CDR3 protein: CASSTLIPGHGYTF
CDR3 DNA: TGTGCCAGTAGTACGCTTATCCCAGGGCATGGCTACACCTTC

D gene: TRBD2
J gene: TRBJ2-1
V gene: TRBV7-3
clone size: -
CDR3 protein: CASSLRLAVDEQFF
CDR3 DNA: TGTGCCAGCAGCTTGAGACTAGCGGTGGATGAGCAGTTCTTC

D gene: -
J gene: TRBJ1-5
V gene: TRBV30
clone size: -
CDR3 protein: CAWAKSWAGDFNQPQHF
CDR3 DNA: TGTGCCTGGGCCAAAAGTTGGGCAGGGGATTTCAATCAGCCCCAGCATTTT

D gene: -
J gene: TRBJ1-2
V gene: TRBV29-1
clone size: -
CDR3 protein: CSVEAADGYTF
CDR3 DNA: TGCAGCGTTGAAGCAGCGGATGGCTACACCTTC

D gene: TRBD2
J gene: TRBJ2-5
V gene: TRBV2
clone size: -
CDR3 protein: CASSAPGLARREEETQYF
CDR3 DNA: TGTGCCAGCAGTGCGCCGGGACTAGCGAGGAGGGAGGAGGAGACCCAGTACTTC

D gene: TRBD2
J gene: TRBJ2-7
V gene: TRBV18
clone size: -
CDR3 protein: CASSPRTRHSYEQYF
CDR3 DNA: TGTGCCAGCTCACCCAGGACTAGGCACTCCTACGAGCAGTACTTC

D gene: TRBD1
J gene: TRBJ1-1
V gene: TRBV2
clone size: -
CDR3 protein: CASSSLTGRTEAFF
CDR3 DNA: TGTGCCAGCAGTTCTTTGACAGGGAGAACTGAAGCTTTCTTT

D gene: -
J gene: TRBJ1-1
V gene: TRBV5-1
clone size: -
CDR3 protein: CASSLVLGRASTEAFF
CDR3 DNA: TGCGCCAGCAGCTTGGTTTTGGGCAGGGCCAGCACTGAAGCTTTCTTT

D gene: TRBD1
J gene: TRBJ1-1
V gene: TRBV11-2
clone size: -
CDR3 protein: CASSSTRDSANTEAFF
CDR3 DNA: TGTGCCAGCAGTTCAACTCGGGACAGCGCGAACACTGAAGCTTTCTTT

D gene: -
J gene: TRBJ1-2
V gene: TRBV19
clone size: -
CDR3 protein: CASSIDRVSRRLVYGYTF
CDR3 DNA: TGTGCCAGTAGTATAGATCGAGTGTCCCGTCGACTCGTCTATGGCTACACCTTC

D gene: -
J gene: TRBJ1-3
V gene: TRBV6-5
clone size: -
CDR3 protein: CASSKTGPGNTIYF
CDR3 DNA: TGTGCCAGCAGTAAGACAGGACCCGGAAACACCATATATTTT

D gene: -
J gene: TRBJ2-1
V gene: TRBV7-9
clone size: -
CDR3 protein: CASSLARSWGLKQFF
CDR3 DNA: TGTGCCAGCAGCTTAGCGCGTTCGTGGGGGCTCAAGCAGTTCTTC

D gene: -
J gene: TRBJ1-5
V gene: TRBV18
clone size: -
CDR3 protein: CASSSRTGNQPQHF
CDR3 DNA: TGTGCCAGCTCATCCCGGACAGGCAATCAGCCCCAGCATTTT

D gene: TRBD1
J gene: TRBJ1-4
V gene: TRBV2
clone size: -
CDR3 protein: CASILDREFRTNEKLFF
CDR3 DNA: TGTGCCAGCATCTTGGACAGGGAGTTTAGGACTAATGAAAAACTGTTTTTT

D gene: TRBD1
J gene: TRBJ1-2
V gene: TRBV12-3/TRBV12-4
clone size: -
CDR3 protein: CASREGQIYGYTF
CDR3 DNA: TGTGCCAGCAGGGAGGGACAGATTTATGGCTACACCTTC

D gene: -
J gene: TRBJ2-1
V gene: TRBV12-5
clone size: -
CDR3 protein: CASGLSPAGNSPQFF
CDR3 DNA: TGTGCTAGTGGTTTGTCGCCCGCCGGAAACAGTCCCCAGTTCTTC

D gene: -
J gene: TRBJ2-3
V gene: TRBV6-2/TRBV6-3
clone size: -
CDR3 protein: CASSRGKRTTSTDTQYF
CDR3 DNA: TGTGCCAGCAGTCGGGGGAAGCGGACAACTAGCACAGATACGCAGTATTTT

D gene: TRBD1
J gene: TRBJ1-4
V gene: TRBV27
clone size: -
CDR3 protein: CASSLAGQMKVDEKLFF
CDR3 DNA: TGTGCCAGCAGTTTAGCGGGACAGATGAAGGTGGATGAAAAACTGTTTTTT

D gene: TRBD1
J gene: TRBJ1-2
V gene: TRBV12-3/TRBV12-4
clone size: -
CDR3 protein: CASSISRGHGYTF
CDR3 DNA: TGTGCCAGCAGCATCTCCAGGGGGCATGGCTACACCTTC

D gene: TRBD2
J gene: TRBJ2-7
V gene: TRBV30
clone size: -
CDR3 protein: CAWSVGLARPYEQYF
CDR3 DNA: TGTGCCTGGAGTGTGGGACTAGCGCGGCCCTACGAGCAGTACTTC

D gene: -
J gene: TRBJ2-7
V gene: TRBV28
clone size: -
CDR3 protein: CASRLYYEQYF
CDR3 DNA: TGTGCCAGCAGACTTTACTACGAGCAGTACTTC

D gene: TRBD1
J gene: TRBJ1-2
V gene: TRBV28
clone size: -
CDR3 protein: CASSPGTGGGYGYTF
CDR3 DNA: TGTGCCAGCAGTCCCGGGACAGGGGGAGGGTATGGCTACACCTTC

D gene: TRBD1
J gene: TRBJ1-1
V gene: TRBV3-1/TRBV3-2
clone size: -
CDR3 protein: CASSQGPFSGQGF
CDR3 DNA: TGTGCCAGCAGCCAAGGGCCGTTTTCGGGACAGGGCTTT

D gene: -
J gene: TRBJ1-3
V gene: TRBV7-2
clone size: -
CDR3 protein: CASSPSAGTGNTIYF
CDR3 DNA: TGTGCCAGCAGCCCTTCGGCAGGGACTGGAAACACCATATATTTT

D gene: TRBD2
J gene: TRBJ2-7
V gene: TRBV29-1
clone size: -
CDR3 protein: CSVVPGGTYEQYF
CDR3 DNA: TGCAGCGTTGTACCGGGAGGAACGTACGAGCAGTACTTC

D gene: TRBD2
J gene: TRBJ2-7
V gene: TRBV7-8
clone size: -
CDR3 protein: CASSRGTSGREFTYEQYF
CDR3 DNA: TGTGCCAGCAGCCGGGGGACTAGCGGGAGGGAGTTCACCTACGAGCAGTACTTC

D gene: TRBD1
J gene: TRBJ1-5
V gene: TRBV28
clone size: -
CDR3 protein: CASSQGTGLANQPQHF
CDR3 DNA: TGTGCCAGTTCACAGGGGACTGGATTAGCCAATCAGCCCCAGCATTTT

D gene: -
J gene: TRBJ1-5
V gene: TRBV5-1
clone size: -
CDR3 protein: CASSLDNRDQPQHF
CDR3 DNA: TGCGCCAGCAGCTTGGATAACAGGGATCAGCCCCAGCATTTT